These T cell receptor beta chains were read from a single sample in a study of T cell responses to AZD1222 COVID-19 vaccine. Sequencing was performed with immunoSEQ multiplex PCR; in TCRdb, only in-frame clones are kept and a portion is missing. This sample has over 150,000 clones, with 92% found just once. The sequences come from peripheral blood, collected on day 0 of MenACWY control vaccination. These receptors all stem from an adult in good health. Each CDR3 is given with its conserved first and last residue. Fields, in order: J gene, V gene, D gene, clone size, CDR3 DNA, CDR3 protein. The D gene is left open where the match is weak. The size entry is marked missing in some rows and otherwise reads once, few, many or a size class.

TRBJ1-2,TRBV3-1/TRBV3-2,-,-,TGTGCCAGCAGCCCGGGACACTTCCTGACCTTC,CASSPGHFLTF
TRBJ2-2,TRBV15,TRBD1,-,TGTGCCACCAGCAGAGCCGGGACAGGGGTCACCGGGGAGCTGTTTTTT,CATSRAGTGVTGELFF
TRBJ1-4,TRBV3-1/TRBV3-2,-,-,TGTGCCAGCAGCTGGGGGGCGAGTTGGGAAAAACTGTTTTTT,CASSWGASWEKLFF
TRBJ2-5,TRBV7-7,-,once,TGTGCTAGCAGCCCCCGGACTAACCGGGGGATGGAGACCCAGTACTTC,CASSPRTNRGMETQYF
TRBJ1-5,TRBV5-6,TRBD1,-,TGTGCCAGCAGCTTTTCGGGACAGGGGGCCGTGGCCCAGCATTTT,CASSFSGQGAVAQHF
TRBJ1-1,TRBV10-3,-,-,TGTGCCATCAGTGAGTCGACGGGAGGGTGGAACACTGAAGCTTTCTTT,CAISESTGGWNTEAFF
TRBJ1-1,TRBV3-1/TRBV3-2,TRBD1,-,TGTGCCAGCAGCCAACGGGACAGGTCGAACACTGAAGCTTTCTTT,CASSQRDRSNTEAFF
TRBJ1-3,TRBV19,TRBD1,-,TGTGCCAGTAGCACAGGGGACTCTGGAAACACCATATATTTT,CASSTGDSGNTIYF
TRBJ2-7,TRBV14,-,-,TGTGCCAGCAGCCATCTGACACTATTCTCCTACGAGCAGTACTTC,CASSHLTLFSYEQYF
TRBJ2-7,TRBV10-1,-,-,TGCGCCAGCAGTGAGAGCAGTACCTACGAGCAGTACTTC,CASSESSTYEQYF
TRBJ2-1,TRBV2,-,-,TGTGCCAGCACTTACCACGGTGAGCAGTTCTTC,CASTYHGEQFF
TRBJ1-2,TRBV5-1,TRBD1,-,TGCGCCAGCCGAGGACAGGGAAACTATGGCTACACCTTC,CASRGQGNYGYTF
TRBJ2-2,TRBV19,-,-,TGTGCCAGTAGGCGTCAGGGGACCGGGGAGCTGTTTTTT,CASRRQGTGELFF
TRBJ1-2,TRBV9,-,few,TGTGCCAGCAGCACACGACAGGACCCCTATGGCTACACCTTC,CASSTRQDPYGYTF
TRBJ2-2,TRBV7-7,TRBD1,-,TGTGCTAGCAGCCCCAGACAGGGGGCAGACACCGGGGAGCTGTTTTTT,CASSPRQGADTGELFF
TRBJ2-2,TRBV30,TRBD2,once,TGTGCCTGGAGTGCTAGCGGGGGATGGACCGGGGAGCTGTTTTTT,CAWSASGGWTGELFF
TRBJ1-5,TRBV29-1,-,-,TGCAGCGTTCAAAGGGGTACTGGGGCCCAGCATTTT,CSVQRGTGAQHF
TRBJ1-5,TRBV27,-,-,TGTGCCAGCAGCTATGGGGGCAATCAGCCCCAGCATTTT,CASSYGGNQPQHF
TRBJ1-6,TRBV4-2,-,-,TGTGCCAGCAGCCAGGAGTCTCATTCACCCCTCCACTTT,CASSQESHSPLHF
TRBJ2-3,TRBV27,TRBD2,-,TGTGCCAGCACCCCCCAAGGACTAGCGGGTGATACGCAGTATTTT,CASTPQGLAGDTQYF
TRBJ1-2,TRBV29-1,-,-,TGCAGCGTCCCCGGGACTAACTATGGCTACACCTTC,CSVPGTNYGYTF
TRBJ1-6,TRBV30,TRBD1,-,TGTGCCTGGGACAGGGAAGGTTCACCCCTCCACTTT,CAWDREGSPLHF
TRBJ1-1,TRBV25-1,-,-,TGTGCCAGTTCGGATACGATCCGCGGAGCTTTCTTT,CASSDTIRGAFF
TRBJ2-1,TRBV18,-,few,TGTGCCAGCTCACCTTTGCCGCTAGAGAACAATGAGCAGTTCTTC,CASSPLPLENNEQFF
TRBJ2-3,TRBV5-4,-,-,TGTGCCAGCAGCTCGGGGGGACATTCCCAAACAGATACGCAGTATTTT,CASSSGGHSQTDTQYF
TRBJ1-1,TRBV5-6,-,-,TGTGCCAGCAGTCTCGACAGCTACTACACTGAAGCTTTCTTT,CASSLDSYYTEAFF
TRBJ2-7,TRBV28,TRBD2,-,TGTGCCAGCTTCCCCGGGGTACTAGCGGGAGGGCCGGACGAGCAGTACTTC,CASFPGVLAGGPDEQYF
TRBJ2-7,TRBV6-1,-,-,TGTGCCAGCAGTGAGAGACAGTTTAGCGAGCAGTACTTC,CASSERQFSEQYF
TRBJ1-4,TRBV27,-,-,TGTGCCAGCAGTTTTAGGCAGGGTGCAACTAATGAAAAACTGTTTTTT,CASSFRQGATNEKLFF
TRBJ2-1,TRBV2,-,-,TGTGCCAGCACCCCCCGGGAGAGGAGGAATGAGCAGTTCTTC,CASTPRERRNEQFF
TRBJ1-1,TRBV5-4,TRBD1,-,TGTGCCAGCAGCGCAGGGGGCTTTGCCACTGAAGCTTTCTTT,CASSAGGFATEAFF
TRBJ2-1,TRBV5-1,-,-,TGCGCCAGCAGCTTTGACGGTTACAATGAGCAGTTCTTC,CASSFDGYNEQFF
TRBJ2-3,TRBV4-3,TRBD2,-,TGCGCCAGCAGCCAAGGAGCGGGGAGGGGCTTCAGCACAGATACGCAGTATTTT,CASSQGAGRGFSTDTQYF
TRBJ2-2,TRBV7-3,-,once,TGTGCCAGCAGCCTGACTTTGAACACCGGGGAGCTGTTTTTT,CASSLTLNTGELFF
TRBJ2-7,TRBV27,-,-,TGTGCCAGCAGGGACAGTTCCTACGAGCAGTACTTC,CASRDSSYEQYF
TRBJ1-2,TRBV2,TRBD1,-,TGTGCCAGCAGGGAATCCGGACAGGGCTCTGGCTACACCTTC,CASRESGQGSGYTF
TRBJ2-1,TRBV7-9,-,-,TGTGCCAGCAGCGGCAGAATTAGCTCCGATGAGCAGTTCTTC,CASSGRISSDEQFF
TRBJ2-7,TRBV6-5,-,-,TGTGCCAGCAGTTACCTTCCTCTGTACGAGCAGTACTTC,CASSYLPLYEQYF
TRBJ1-5,TRBV4-1,-,-,TGCGCCAGCAGCCAAGACAGGGCCGGTCAGCCCCAGCATTTT,CASSQDRAGQPQHF
TRBJ2-1,TRBV24-1,-,-,TGTGCCACCAGTGATTTCCGGAGGAGGCATGAGCAGTTCTTC,CATSDFRRRHEQFF
TRBJ2-1,TRBV27,TRBD2,-,TGTGCCAGCAGTCAACAATCCGGGACTAGCCCCCCCCTCCATGAGCAGTTCTTC,CASSQQSGTSPPLHEQFF
TRBJ1-2,TRBV11-1,TRBD1,-,TGTGCCAGCAGCTTAACCACAGGGGGTTCTGCTCGGGAGGTCACCTTC,CASSLTTGGSAREVTF
TRBJ2-5,TRBV13,-,-,TGTGCCAGCAGCCCACGTTTAGTCGACCAAGAGACCCAGTACTTC,CASSPRLVDQETQYF
TRBJ2-1,TRBV27,TRBD2,-,TGTGCCAGCAGTTTACTAGCCGGGAGGGATTACAATGAGCAGTTCTTC,CASSLLAGRDYNEQFF
TRBJ2-2,TRBV7-3,TRBD2,-,TGTGCCAGCAGCATACTAGCGGGAGGGGCCGGGGAGCTGTTTTTT,CASSILAGGAGELFF
TRBJ1-2,TRBV5-4,-,-,TGTGCCAGCAGCCTCACAGGGATCTGGGGCTACACCTTC,CASSLTGIWGYTF
TRBJ1-1,TRBV10-3,-,-,TGTGCCATTTCCTTACTCCAGGGGACGCGGACTGAAGCTTTCTTT,CAISLLQGTRTEAFF
TRBJ2-2,TRBV29-1,TRBD1,-,TGCAGCGGTACCGGGACAGGGGACACCGGGGAGCTGTTTTTT,CSGTGTGDTGELFF
TRBJ1-5,TRBV18,-,-,TGTGCCAGCTCCTTTGACATAAATCAGCCCCAGCATTTT,CASSFDINQPQHF
TRBJ1-1,TRBV13,-,-,TGTGCCAGCAGCAAACAGGGCGGGAGGATGATGAACACTGAAGCTTTCTTT,CASSKQGGRMMNTEAFF
TRBJ2-1,TRBV6-1,-,once,TGTGCCAGCAGTGAGGGGGGTGTCGGTCCGGGCGAGCAGTTCTTC,CASSEGGVGPGEQFF
TRBJ2-2,TRBV7-9,TRBD1,few,TGTGCCAGCAGCCTGGGGCAGGGGGACACCGGGGAGCTGTTTTTT,CASSLGQGDTGELFF
TRBJ2-3,TRBV7-6,TRBD2,-,TGTGCCAGCAGCTTAGGGCTAGCGGGAGAGGGAGATACGCAGTATTTT,CASSLGLAGEGDTQYF
TRBJ2-2,TRBV2,TRBD1,once,TGTGCCAGCAGGGACAGGGAGGCCGGGGAGCTGTTTTTT,CASRDREAGELFF
TRBJ1-1,TRBV30,TRBD1,-,TGTGCCTGGAGTGTACCGGGTACAGGGGGTAGTTATCGTCCTGAAGCTTTCTTT,CAWSVPGTGGSYRPEAFF
TRBJ2-7,TRBV27,TRBD1,-,TGTGCCAGCAGTCACAGGGGGCCCTCCTACGAGCAGTACTTC,CASSHRGPSYEQYF
TRBJ2-7,TRBV5-1,TRBD2,once,TGCGCCAGCAGCCCTACCCCGGCGGGAGACTACGAGCAGTACTTC,CASSPTPAGDYEQYF